These 24 T cell receptor beta chains were sequenced from one sample in a study of T-cell reconstitution after alpha-beta-depleted transplantation in children. Unique molecular identifiers were incorporated into the prepared TCRbeta library. TCRdb analysed the PCR reads with MiXCR anew, one entry per CDR3 protein. The repertoire holds 230,000 or so distinct CDR3 sequences, with more than 10% as singletons. The source material was PBMCs from the stem cell graft donor, sampled from the stem cell graft. The receptor set was obtained from a human donor who donated a stem cell graft to a child with acute lymphoblastic leukemia.

This clonotype was counted many times. The rearrangement joins TRBV25-1 to TRBJ2-7, with unresolved D. Trimming took 6 bases from V and 8 from J, leaving 14 bases between them. Germline V gives CDR1 MGHDK, CDR2 SYGVNS. CDR3 length: 12 residues. The CDR3 DNA reads as TGTGCCAGCAGATCCTCGGGTCGCCAGCAGTACTTC. This codes for CASRSSGRQQYF.

This clonotype has ten or more counts. J is TRBJ1-1 and V is TRBV4-3, with D hard to call. With 0 bases removed from V and 2 bases from J, the gap between germline ends came to 7 bases. The CDR3 runs 14 residues. Germline lookup yields CDR1 LGHNA and CDR2 YSLEER. Here the CDR3 DNA reads TGCGCCAGCAGCCAAGATTGGCATAACACTGAAGCTTTCTTT. It encodes CASSQDWHNTEAFF.

This clonotype was recorded at least ten times. This chain joins TRBV12-3 or TRBV12-4 and TRBJ2-7; perhaps TRBD2 as D (5 bases). This CDR3 has 13 residues. V gave up 6 bases and J gave up 2 bases, with 11 bases separating them. The CDR3 here is CASSFRGTYEQYF. In nucleotides, the CDR3 is TGTGCCAGCAGCTTCAGAGGGACCTACGAGCAGTACTTC.

This clonotype was detected many times. The chain couples TRBV7-8 to TRBJ1-2, with a weak D call TRBD1 (6 bases). Trimming stripped 5 bases from V and 2 bases from J, with 9 bases between. The CDR3 length is 13 residues. In germline, CDR1 is SGHVS, CDR2 FQNEAQ. In DNA, the CDR3 is TGTGCCAGCAGCCCGGGACAAAACTATGGCTACACCTTC. Translation: CASSPGQNYGYTF.

This clonotype has at least ten counts. This rearrangement joins TRBV7-9 to TRBJ1-1, with TRBD1 identical over 7 bases. Germline assignment: CDR1 SEHNR and CDR2 FQNEAQ (reference sequence). V was pared by 6 bases and J by 3 bases, with 16 bases of the junction left unmatched. This CDR3 contains 17 residues. The CDR3 DNA follows: TGTGCCAGCAGGCCAGCTCGGGACAGCCGGGAGGACACTGAAGCTTTCTTT. It codes for CASRPARDSREDTEAFF.

This clonotype has ten or more counts. CDR3 bases: TGTGCCAGCAGCTTAACAGTAAATCGATTGGACAGGACCTACGAGCAGTACTTC. Amino acid sequence: CASSLTVNRLDRTYEQYF. The genes are TRBV7-2 and TRBJ2-7; TRBD1 aligns across 7 bases. The CDR3 extends over 18 amino acids. V was pared by 2 bases and J by 2 bases, with 15 bases of the junction left unmatched. Germline CDR1 reads SGHTA; CDR2 reads FQGNSA.

Note on this clonotype: A much larger clone differs by one base, so this may be a read error. No conserved phenylalanine or tryptophan ends this CDR3, so it is likely a read error. V is TRBV7-9 and J is TRBJ2-7, with 8 bases aligning to TRBD1. V dropped 5 bases and J dropped 7; count of bases not matched to a gene: 10. This CDR3 comprises 14 residues. Germline loops: CDR1 SEHNR, CDR2 FQNEAQ (reference sequence). The CDR3 sequence is CASSAGTGRGEQYL. CDR3 DNA: TGTGCCAGCAGCGCCGGGACAGGTAGAGGGGAGCAGTACTTG.

This clonotype was recorded at least ten times. This chain links TRBV5-1 with TRBJ2-7; 9 bases match TRBD1. The germline gives CDR1 SGHRS, CDR2 YFSETQ. The CDR3 is 15 residues long. Trimming removed 0 bases from V and 5 bases from J; junction bases left unmatched: 6. DNA of the CDR3: TGCGCCAGCAGCTTGGTGGGACAGGGACTCCACGAGCAGTACTTC. This gives the protein CASSLVGQGLHEQYF. Full variable domain (outside the CDR3, taken from reference TRBV5-1 and TRBJ2-7): KAGVTQTPRYLIKTRGQQVTLSCSPISGHRSVSWYQQTPGQGLQFLFEYFSETQRNKGNFPGRFSGRQFSNSRSEMNVSTLELGDSALYLCASSLVGQGLHEQYFGPGTRLTVT.

This clonotype was counted at least ten times. The CDR3 DNA follows: TGTGCCAGCAGCACCCGGTGGCAGCCCCAAGAGACCCAGTACTTC. This codes for CASSTRWQPQETQYF. V is TRBV7-8 and J is TRBJ2-5, with D unresolved. The CDR3 sequence is 15 residues long. V lost 5 bases and J 1 base, leaving 14 bases between the germline ends. Looked up from germline, CDR1 is SGHVS and CDR2 is FQNEAQ.

This clonotype was seen a few times. The chain carries TRBV20-1 and TRBJ2-4; D is unresolved. V gave up 6 bases and J gave up 1 base, with 22 bases separating them. The CDR3 is made up of 17 amino acids. The germline V gene has CDR1 DFQATT and CDR2 SNEGSKA (reference sequence). DNA of the CDR3: TGCAGTGCCGGCAACTCTTACATCTACGCCGCCAAAAACATTCAGTACTTC. Protein product: CSAGNSYIYAAKNIQYF.

This clonotype has only a few counts. The chain recombines TRBV20-1 with TRBJ2-3, with D perhaps TRBD1 or TRBD2 (5 bases each). Between the trimmed V and J ends, which lost 5 bases and 2 bases, there was a span of 14 bases. From germline, CDR1 is DFQATT and CDR2 SNEGSKA (reference sequence). The CDR3 extends over 14 amino acids. CDR3 coding DNA: TGCAGTGCTCCAGGGCGGGCGATCACAGATACGCAGTATTTT. Protein sequence: CSAPGRAITDTQYF.

This clonotype appeared many times. This chain joins TRBV9 and TRBJ1-5; no reliable D call. Germline values: CDR1 SGDLS, CDR2 YYNGEE. V lost 3 bases and J 4 bases, leaving 8 bases between the germline ends. CDR3 length equals 13 residues. Here the CDR3 DNA reads TGTGCCAGCAGCGCGGGGAGAAATCAGCCCCAGCATTTT. This translates into CASSAGRNQPQHF.

The sample holds many counts of this clonotype. This chain uses TRBV12-3 or TRBV12-4 with TRBJ1-1; D gene uncertain. The length of the CDR3 is 12 residues. The V and J ends lost 5 bases and 7 bases respectively, with 11 bases between them. Written as DNA, the CDR3 is TGTGCCAGCAGTCCCGGACGGGTTGAAGCTTTCTTT. As protein: CASSPGRVEAFF.

This clonotype was seen repeatedly, ten times or more. The chain carries TRBV19 and TRBJ2-3; TRBD1 agrees at 10 bases. CDR1 and CDR2 (germline): LNHDA, SQIVND (reference sequence). The ends lost 8 bases at V and 1 base at J; junction bases unmatched: 9. CDR3 size: 16 residues. DNA for the CDR3: TGTGCCAGTGGGACAGGGGCCCGATCAGGCACAGATACGCAGTATTTT. Amino acids: CASGTGARSGTDTQYF.

This clonotype showed up many times. J is TRBJ2-3 and V is TRBV20-1; D is ambiguous. Germline values: CDR1 DFQATT, CDR2 SNEGSKA (reference sequence). The CDR3 runs 11 residues. Trimming removed 3 bases at V and 5 bases at J, with 6 bases between. CDR3 nucleotides: TGCAGTGCTAGGCAGATAGATACGCAGTATTTT. Protein product: CSARQIDTQYF.

In its sample, this clonotype was seen many times. This chain joins TRBV6-1 and TRBJ1-1; D gene ambiguous. The CDR3 runs to 13 residues. From germline, CDR1 is MNHNS and CDR2 SASEGT. Trimming removed 6 bases at V and 5 bases at J, with 13 bases between. This CDR3 is CASRGILGTEAFF. The CDR3, as DNA: TGTGCCAGCAGAGGAATCCTGGGGACTGAAGCTTTCTTT.

This chain links TRBV24-1 with TRBJ2-2; D is perhaps TRBD1 (5 bases). Germline V gene data show CDR1 as KGHDR and CDR2 as SFDVKD. The CDR3 sequence is 17 residues long. The V and J ends lost 1 base and 6 bases respectively, with 17 bases between them. The CDR3 reads CATSDLQATHFPGELFF. The CDR3 nucleotides are TGTGCCACCAGTGATTTACAGGCGACTCATTTCCCCGGGGAGCTGTTTTTT.

Ten or more counts support this clonotype. The CDR3 protein is CSARARTGPYEQYF. CDR3 coding DNA: TGCAGTGCTAGAGCGCGCACAGGGCCCTACGAGCAGTACTTC. The chain couples TRBV20-1 to TRBJ2-7, with TRBD1 as a possible D gene (6 bases). Germline V lookup: CDR1 DFQATT, CDR2 SNEGSKA (reference sequence). V lost 1 base and J 2 bases, leaving 12 bases between the germline ends. The CDR3 is 14 residues long.

This clonotype was seen ten or more times. This chain links TRBV10-3 with TRBJ1-6, with no clear D. CDR1 ENHRY and CDR2 SYGVKD come from the germline V gene. V was clipped by 4 bases and J by 6 bases, with 13 bases between them. This CDR3 has 15 residues. The CDR3 loop reads CAISGAQPFNSPLHF. CDR3 bases: TGTGCCATCAGTGGAGCTCAGCCCTTTAATTCACCCCTCCACTTT.

This clonotype was observed at least ten times. CDR3: CASSHLNEQFF. The CDR3 DNA is TGTGCCAGCAGCCATCTTAATGAGCAGTTCTTC. The chain uses TRBV14 and TRBJ2-1; no reliable D call. Trimming stripped 3 bases from V and 7 bases from J, with 4 bases between. The CDR3 extends over 11 amino acids. From germline, CDR1 is SGHDN and CDR2 FVKESK.

This clonotype came up once. The genes are TRBV28 and TRBJ1-5; D not resolved. V lost 8 bases to trimming and J lost 0 bases, with 14 bases between them. Germline V gene sequence: CDR1 MDHEN, CDR2 SYDVKM. The CDR3 is 15 residues long. CDR3: CASPSGGYSNQPQHF. DNA for the CDR3: TGTGCCAGCCCCTCCGGAGGATATAGCAATCAGCCCCAGCATTTT.

In its sample, this clonotype was seen many times. The V and J genes are TRBV4-3 and TRBJ1-3; D is ambiguous. Germline V gene data show CDR1 as LGHNA and CDR2 as YSLEER. The V end lost 4 bases, the J end lost 4 bases, and 20 bases lay between the germline ends. CDR3 length equals 17 residues. The CDR3: CASSLSPDEGSGNTIYF. In nucleotides, the CDR3 is TGCGCCAGCAGCCTTTCCCCCGACGAGGGTTCAGGAAACACCATATATTTT.

This clonotype was seen repeatedly, ten times or more. The CDR3 loop reads CASSVGSDQPQHF. CDR3 nucleotide sequence: TGTGCCAGCAGCGTAGGATCCGATCAGCCCCAGCATTTT. V and J are TRBV9 and TRBJ1-5; D is unclear. Trimming removed 0 bases at V and 5 bases at J, with 6 bases between. CDR3 size: 13 residues. Per germline, CDR1 SGDLS and CDR2 YYNGEE.

This clonotype was seen only a few times. V and J are TRBV7-2 and TRBJ1-1, with TRBD1 as a possible D gene (6 bases). This CDR3 spans 15 amino acids. Germline CDR1 is SGHTA and CDR2 is FQGNSA. V shed 5 bases and J shed 4 bases, with 17 bases lying between them. The DNA for the CDR3 is TGTGCCAGCAGCCGGGTAGGGGGGGCATCCACTGAAGCTTTCTTT. It encodes CASSRVGGASTEAFF.